The 28 T cell receptor beta chains reported below all come from one sample, sequenced in a study of shared clonotypes between healthy human individuals. Here immunoSEQ multiplex PCR was the method, and the copy in TCRdb shows in-frame clones only, minus some. The table lists 2.3 million or so clones, approximately 95% of them singletons, with about 0.39% in the top ten. Sample: naive CD4+ T cells from PBMCs. Stated subset: CD45RA+ positively selected. These receptors were collected from a man between 18 and 29 years old in good health. Some clones in this sample may be carry-over from other donors' samples.

The chain has TRBV5-1 and TRBJ2-1; D is possibly TRBD2 (6 bases). This CDR3 is 13 amino acids long. Germline CDR1 is SGHRS and CDR2 is YFSETQ. V shed 7 bases and J shed 5 bases, with 13 bases lying between them. CDR3: CASGRDWDNEQFF. The CDR3 coding sequence is TGCGCCAGCGGTCGGGACTGGGACAATGAGCAGTTCTTC. Full variable domain (outside the CDR3, taken from reference TRBV5-1 and TRBJ2-1): KAGVTQTPRYLIKTRGQQVTLSCSPISGHRSVSWYQQTPGQGLQFLFEYFSETQRNKGNFPGRFSGRQFSNSRSEMNVSTLELGDSALYLCASGRDWDNEQFFGPGTRLTVL.

J is TRBJ1-2 and V is TRBV5-6, with 9 positions matching TRBD1. In germline, CDR1 is SGHDT, CDR2 YYEEEE. The CDR3 loop spans 15 amino acids. V shed 4 bases, J shed 5 bases, and the junction held 9 bases outside the gene matches. CDR3 coding DNA: TGTGCCAGCAGCGGTCCGCACAGGGGGCTTTATGGCTACACCTTC. This sequence encodes CASSGPHRGLYGYTF.

The chain couples TRBV7-2 to TRBJ2-7, with D unclear. Germline V lookup: CDR1 SGHTA, CDR2 FQGNSA. CDR3 length: 11 amino acids. Deletions cut 5 bases from V and 6 bases from J, with 8 bases between. The CDR3 DNA is TGTGCCAGCAGCGTTACTTCCGAGCAGTACTTC. Translation: CASSVTSEQYF.

The chain has TRBV5-4 and TRBJ2-7; TRBD1 matches at 8 bases. The CDR3 loop spans 15 amino acids. V shed 0 bases, J shed 5 bases, and the junction held 7 bases outside the gene matches. Germline V lookup: CDR1 SGHNT, CDR2 YYREEE (reference sequence). The CDR3 DNA follows: TGTGCCAGCAGCTTGGTACAGGGGGTGATGAACGAGCAGTACTTC. As protein: CASSLVQGVMNEQYF.

This clone was seen a single time. This chain links TRBV30 with TRBJ2-5, with 9 nucleotides matching TRBD2. The J segment lost 5 bases and the V segment lost 1 base, leaving 2 bases of the junction unmatched. CDR1 and CDR2 (germline): GTSNPN, SVGIG (reference sequence). CDR3 size: 13 residues. Here the CDR3 reads CAWSGSGRETQYF. CDR3 DNA: TGTGCCTGGAGTGGCAGCGGGAGGGAGACCCAGTACTTC.

CDR3: CATSREVAYEQYF. In DNA, the CDR3 is TGTGCCACCAGCAGGGAGGTGGCCTACGAGCAGTACTTC. The V call is TRBV15, the J call TRBJ2-7; perhaps TRBD2 as D (5 bases). Germline V gene sequence: CDR1 LNHNV, CDR2 YYDKDF (reference sequence). V was pared by 3 bases and J by 2 bases, with 8 bases between. This CDR3 is 13 amino acids long.

V gene TRBV5-1 combines with J gene TRBJ2-3, with 13 positions matching TRBD2. Looked up from germline, CDR1 is SGHRS and CDR2 is YFSETQ. The CDR3 has 18 amino acids. The ends lost 4 bases at V and 1 base at J; junction bases unmatched: 9. The DNA for the CDR3 is TGCGCCAGCAGCACCCGGACTAGCGGGAGTTCTCGCACAGATACGCAGTATTTT. Amino acids: CASSTRTSGSSRTDTQYF.

V gene TRBV25-1 combines with J gene TRBJ2-2; D possibly corresponds to TRBD2 (5 bases). The CDR3 contains 15 residues. Germline loops: CDR1 MGHDK, CDR2 SYGVNS. Deletions cut 3 bases from V and 4 bases from J, with 12 bases between. As DNA, the CDR3 is TGTGCCAGCAGTGAGTCCGGGAAAGGCACCGGGGAGCTGTTTTTT. Encoded protein: CASSESGKGTGELFF.

The chain carries TRBV6-1 and TRBJ1-1; D gene ambiguous. There are 14 residues in the CDR3. Germline V lookup: CDR1 MNHNS, CDR2 SASEGT. Trimming shortened V by 5 bases and J by 1 base, and 11 bases separated the two germline ends. The CDR3 DNA is TGTGCCAGCAGTAGAGGACTTTCGAACACTGAAGCTTTCTTT. It encodes CASSRGLSNTEAFF.

The count of this clone is one. The J gene is TRBJ2-3, the V gene TRBV9, with 7 nucleotides matching TRBD2. The CDR3 has 16 amino acids. Per the germline V gene, CDR1 is SGDLS and CDR2 is YYNGEE. V gave up 0 bases and J gave up 5 bases; unmatched junction bases: 9. Here the CDR3 DNA reads TGTGCCAGCAGCGTAGGGTGGGCGGGAGTTGAAGATACGCAGTATTTT. This encodes CASSVGWAGVEDTQYF.

The V gene is TRBV18, the J gene TRBJ1-2; D unresolved. CDR1 KGHSH and CDR2 LQKENI come from the germline V gene. The CDR3 is 13 amino acids. V shed 4 bases and J shed 4 bases, with 10 bases lying between them. The CDR3 here is CASSLVEGYGYTF. CDR3 DNA: TGTGCCAGCTCACTAGTGGAGGGCTATGGCTACACCTTC.

The chain has TRBV5-1 and TRBJ2-5, with D hard to call. This CDR3 region has 14 residues. The germline gives CDR1 SGHRS, CDR2 YFSETQ. V was clipped by 2 bases and J by 5 bases, with 13 bases between them. The CDR3 here is CASSFYGDRETQYF. CDR3 nucleotides: TGCGCCAGCAGCTTCTATGGGGATCGGGAGACCCAGTACTTC.

CDR3 sequence reads: CASSEVLGGGGEAFF. As DNA, the CDR3 is TGTGCCAGCAGCGAGGTGTTGGGGGGAGGCGGTGAAGCTTTCTTT. The rearrangement uses TRBV9 and TRBJ1-1; TRBD1 is a possible D gene (5 bases). The CDR3 is 15 amino acids. Germline V CDR1 and CDR2: SGDLS, YYNGEE. V was clipped by 3 bases and J by 7 bases, with 19 bases between them.

CDR3 residues: CASSFGPATPDTQYF. The CDR3 DNA reads as TGTGCCAGCAGTTTTGGGCCAGCTACCCCGGATACGCAGTATTTT. The genes are TRBV28 and TRBJ2-3; D is unresolved. Germline CDR1 is MDHEN and CDR2 is SYDVKM. This CDR3 has 15 residues. Trimming left V 3 bases short and J 6 bases short, with 16 bases between. Complete variable domain (other parts from reference TRBV28 and TRBJ2-3): DVKVTQSSRYLVKRTGEKVFLECVQDMDHENMFWYRQDPGLGLRLIYFSYDVKMKEKGDIPEGYSVSREKKERFSLILESASTNQTSMYLCASSFGPATPDTQYFGPGTRLTVL.

The chain couples TRBV7-2 to TRBJ2-7; unclear D gene. CDR1 is SGHTA and CDR2 is FQGNSA in the germline V gene. V was shortened by 3 bases and J by 3 bases, with 12 bases between the two germline ends. This CDR3 has 14 residues. The CDR3 reads CASSFISRNYEQYF. DNA of the CDR3: TGTGCCAGCAGCTTCATTTCCAGGAACTACGAGCAGTACTTC.

The chain's CDR3 is CAWTRQPNTEAFF. In nucleotides, the CDR3 is TGTGCCTGGACTAGACAACCGAACACTGAAGCTTTCTTT. This chain uses TRBV30 with TRBJ1-1; D call uncertain. V was shortened by 4 bases and J by 1 base, with 10 bases between the two germline ends. CDR3 length equals 13 residues. CDR1 is GTSNPN and CDR2 is SVGIG in the germline V gene (reference sequence).

This clone has a single count. Other DNA sequences of this sample code for an identical CDR3. This chain connects TRBV27 to TRBJ1-2, with D perhaps TRBD1 (6 bases). Germline V CDR1 and CDR2: MNHEY, SMNVEV (reference sequence). Trimming shortened V by 4 bases and J by 2 bases, and 8 bases separated the two germline ends. The CDR3 extends over 13 amino acids. Here the CDR3 DNA reads TGTGCCAGCAGTTCCCAGGGGAACTATGGCTACACCTTC. This translates into CASSSQGNYGYTF.

The V call is TRBV7-6, the J call TRBJ1-3; no clear D gene. In germline, CDR1 is SGHVS, CDR2 FNYEAQ. The ends were cut back, 2 bases at V and 1 base at J, with 9 bases in the middle. The CDR3 sequence is 15 residues long. This chain's CDR3 is CASSLTIVSGNTIYF. The CDR3 nucleotides read TGTGCCAGCAGCTTAACGATCGTTTCTGGAAACACCATATATTTT.

The chain carries TRBV18 and TRBJ2-3; D is undetermined. This CDR3 contains 16 residues. The V gene's germline CDR1 is KGHSH and CDR2 LQKENI. Trimming removed 3 bases from V and 1 base from J, with 14 bases in between. CDR3 protein: CASSPLAAAGTDTQYF. CDR3 bases: TGTGCCAGCTCACCCCTGGCGGCGGCGGGCACAGATACGCAGTATTTT.

The rearrangement joins TRBV7-2 to TRBJ2-1, with D perhaps being TRBD1 or TRBD2 (5 bases each). The germline V gene encodes CDR1 SGHTA and CDR2 FQGNSA. CDR3 length: 17 amino acids. The V and J ends lost 4 bases and 4 bases respectively, with 20 bases between them. CDR3 bases: TGTGCCAGCAGCTCTAGCCTCCCGGGACCGGCATACAATGAGCAGTTCTTC. Its protein product is CASSSSLPGPAYNEQFF.

The chain couples TRBV5-4 to TRBJ1-4; no firm D call. The CDR3 contains 17 residues. The V end was cut by 4 bases, the J end by 0 bases, with 16 bases between. Germline V gene data show CDR1 as SGHNT and CDR2 as YYREEE (reference sequence). The CDR3 DNA reads TGTGCCAGCAGCACTTGGACGGCCTTTGCAACTAATGAAAAACTGTTTTTT. This encodes CASSTWTAFATNEKLFF. Combining the CDR3 with reference TRBV5-4 and TRBJ1-4 gives the whole variable domain ETGVTQSPTHLIKTRGQQVTLRCSSQSGHNTVSWYQQALGQGPQFIFQYYREEENGRGNFPPRFSGLQFPNYSSELNVNALELDDSALYLCASSTWTAFATNEKLFFGSGTQLSVL.

The rearrangement joins TRBV27 to TRBJ2-1, with D uncertain. CDR1 is MNHEY, CDR2 SMNVEV, per germline (reference sequence). The CDR3 has 13 amino acids. V lost 1 base and J lost 14, with 15 bases in between. This CDR3 is CASSLLGSSGEFF. In nucleotides, the CDR3 is TGTGCCAGCAGTTTATTGGGTAGCTCAGGAGAGTTCTTC.

The chain has TRBV27 and TRBJ2-2; D is unresolved. The CDR3 is 16 amino acids. V lost 1 base and J 7 bases, leaving 16 bases between the germline ends. The V gene's germline CDR1 is MNHEY and CDR2 SMNVEV (reference sequence). CDR3 loop: CASSLLGRPYGGELFF. CDR3 nucleotides: TGTGCCAGCAGTTTATTGGGTCGCCCGTATGGCGGGGAGCTGTTTTTT.

In this sample, this clone turned up once. The J gene is TRBJ1-2, the V gene TRBV7-9; TRBD1 aligns across 7 bases. Germline trimming cut 1 base from V and 8 bases from J; bases unmatched to any gene: 10. The CDR3 has 15 residues. CDR1 and CDR2 (germline): SEHNR, FQNEAQ (reference sequence). The CDR3 loop reads CASSLVVGGATGYTF. CDR3 in DNA: TGTGCCAGCAGCTTAGTAGTAGGGGGCGCGACCGGCTACACCTTC.

This chain joins TRBV6-5 and TRBJ1-2, with a tentative D call TRBD1 (5 bases). V was clipped by 10 bases and J by 0 bases, with 15 bases between them. The V gene's germline CDR1 is MNHEY and CDR2 SVGAGI. The CDR3 has 14 amino acids. CDR3 DNA: TGTGCCACCCGGGGGGGGTCAGCTAACTATGGCTACACCTTC. Translated, it gives CATRGGSANYGYTF.

This chain connects TRBV5-1 to TRBJ1-2; tentative D call: TRBD1 (6 bases). This CDR3 is built from 14 residues. Trimming pared 4 bases from V and 3 bases from J, leaving 13 bases between. The germline gives CDR1 SGHRS, CDR2 YFSETQ. The CDR3 DNA reads TGCGCCAGCAGCCGCGAGTCAGGGGACTATGGCTACACCTTC. Translating gives CASSRESGDYGYTF. The full variable domain, its missing parts supplied by reference TRBV5-1 and TRBJ1-2, is KAGVTQTPRYLIKTRGQQVTLSCSPISGHRSVSWYQQTPGQGLQFLFEYFSETQRNKGNFPGRFSGRQFSNSRSEMNVSTLELGDSALYLCASSRESGDYGYTFGSGTRLTVV.

The chain couples TRBV6-5 to TRBJ1-2; D might be TRBD1 (6 bases). Germline V gene sequence: CDR1 MNHEY, CDR2 SVGAGI. This CDR3 region has 15 residues. V shed 0 bases and J shed 7 bases, with 15 bases lying between them. CDR3 nucleotide sequence: TGTGCCAGCAGTTACTCTTCGTCAGGGGTCGGTGGCTACACCTTC. Its protein product is CASSYSSSGVGGYTF.

This sequence joins TRBV5-6 and TRBJ2-1, with D unresolved. This CDR3 contains 13 residues. Germline assignment: CDR1 SGHDT and CDR2 YYEEEE. Trimming cost V 4 bases and J 5 bases, with 10 bases left between them. CDR3 protein: CASSDWPNNEQFF. DNA of the CDR3: TGTGCCAGCAGCGATTGGCCGAACAATGAGCAGTTCTTC. The full variable domain, in which reference TRBV5-6 and TRBJ2-1 provide the parts outside the CDR3, is DAGVTQSPTHLIKTRGQQVTLRCSPKSGHDTVSWYQQALGQGPQFIFQYYEEEERQRGNFPDRFSGHQFPNYSSELNVNALLLGDSALYLCASSDWPNNEQFFGPGTRLTVL.